Listed here are 20 T cell receptor beta chains from one sample, sequenced in a study of breast tumors, draining lymph nodes, adjacent tissues. TCRdb re-called the multiplex PCR reads through MiXCR, storing one row per CDR3 protein. The repertoire consists of approximately 190,000 distinct CDR3 sequences, with roughly 31% occurring once and the leading ten covering 4% to 4.5%. Samples came from axillary lymph nodes draining the breast cancer. What was sequenced was axillary lymph node tissue. All receptors come from a female donor with breast cancer. Some clones in this sample may be carry-over from other donors' samples.

This clonotype was counted many times. This sequence joins TRBV7-9 and TRBJ1-1; D may be TRBD1 (5 bases). From germline, CDR1 is SEHNR and CDR2 FQNEAQ (reference sequence). The CDR3 sequence is 16 residues long. V lost 0 bases, J lost 0 bases, and 11 bases lay in between. The CDR3 DNA is TGTGCCAGCAGCTTAGCGGTGACAGCCTTGAACACTGAAGCTTTCTTT. Translation: CASSLAVTALNTEAFF.

This clonotype appeared many times. This sequence joins TRBV7-3 and TRBJ2-2; D gene unclear. The CDR3 loop spans 12 amino acids. From germline, CDR1 is SGHTA and CDR2 FQGTGA. Trimming cost V 5 bases and J 7 bases, with 8 bases left between them. The CDR3 bases are TGTGCCAGCAGCACCCGGTTCGGGGAGCTGTTTTTT. Protein product: CASSTRFGELFF.

In this sample, this clonotype turned up once. V is TRBV20-1 and J is TRBJ2-1, with 14 bases identical to TRBD2. The V and J ends lost 6 bases and 14 bases, in that order; junction bases with no gene match: 15. This CDR3 contains 15 residues. From germline, CDR1 is DFQATT and CDR2 SNEGSKA (reference sequence). In DNA form, the CDR3 reads TGCAGTGCCACCGGGACTAGCGGGGGCCCACCCCCGGAGTTCTTC. This sequence encodes CSATGTSGGPPPEFF.

This clonotype was detected ten times or more. V is TRBV13 and J is TRBJ2-1; TRBD2 agrees at 12 bases. The CDR3 length is 19 residues. V shed 5 bases, J shed 6 bases, and the junction held 17 bases outside the gene matches. The V gene's germline CDR1 is PRHDT and CDR2 FYEKMQ (reference sequence). As DNA, the CDR3 is TGTGCCAGCAGCATTATCTTGGCTAGCGGGAGGGCCTCACGCAATGAGCAGTTCTTC. Its translation: CASSIILASGRASRNEQFF. The whole variable domain, filled in from reference TRBV13 and TRBJ2-1, reads AAGVIQSPRHLIKEKRETATLKCYPIPRHDTVYWYQQGPGQDPQFLISFYEKMQSDKGSIPDRFSAQQFSDYHSELNMSSLELGDSALYFCASSIILASGRASRNEQFFGPGTRLTVL.

The chain uses TRBV6-1 and TRBJ2-2; no reliable D call. The germline CDR1 and CDR2 sequences are MNHNS and SASEGT. The CDR3 is 15 residues long. The CDR3 sequence is CASMGRATNTGELFF. For the CDR3, the DNA is TGTGCTTCGATGGGCCGGGCAACAAACACCGGGGAGCTGTTTTTT.

This clonotype was recorded only once. One junction end disagrees with the germline gene, perhaps due to a read error. The genes are TRBV7-7 and TRBJ2-7; weak D call: TRBD2 (6 bases). The germline CDR1 and CDR2 sequences are SSHAT and FNYEAQ (reference sequence). CDR3 length: 15 residues. The CDR3 reads CASSLGGGVGYEQYF. The CDR3, as DNA: TGTGCTAGCAGCTTAGGAGGCGGGGTGGGCTACGAGCAGTACTTC.

The sample holds a few counts of this clonotype. It differs at one base from a far larger clone, so likely a read error. The gene calls are TRBV5-1 and TRBJ2-7, with D hard to call. Per germline, CDR1 SGHRS and CDR2 YFSETQ. There are 12 residues in the CDR3. CDR3 nucleotide sequence: TGCGCCAGCAGCTTGGGTTCCTACGAGCACTACTTC. This codes for CASSLGSYEHYF.

This clonotype has ten or more counts. The chain employs TRBV6-4 and TRBJ2-3; 11 bases fit TRBD2. Germline V gives CDR1 MRHNA, CDR2 SNTAGT. The CDR3 loop spans 17 amino acids. The V and J ends lost 4 bases and 2 bases, in that order; junction bases with no gene match: 8. CDR3 DNA: TGTGCCAGCAGTGTTCTTCAGACTAGCGGGATCACAGATACGCAGTATTTT. Its translation: CASSVLQTSGITDTQYF.

This clonotype was observed at least ten times. This rearrangement joins TRBV20-1 to TRBJ1-6; perhaps TRBD1 as D (6 bases). Germline CDR1 and CDR2: DFQATT and SNEGSKA (reference sequence). V lost 1 base and J lost 2, with 12 bases in between. The CDR3 covers 16 residues. Written as DNA, the CDR3 is TGCAGTGCTAGAGGACCAGGGGCTGCCTATAATTCACCCCTCCACTTT. Its translation: CSARGPGAAYNSPLHF.

The rearrangement links TRBV7-3 to TRBJ2-3; weak D call: TRBD2 (5 bases). The V gene's germline CDR1 is SGHTA and CDR2 FQGTGA. The CDR3 has 15 residues. V gave up 4 bases and J gave up 2 bases, with 13 bases separating them. CDR3 DNA: TGTGCCAGCAGCTCGAGGAGGAGAAACACAGATACGCAGTATTTT. It is translated as CASSSRRRNTDTQYF.

There are a few counts of this clonotype. J is TRBJ2-2 and V is TRBV28; 13 bases map to TRBD2. V was clipped by 8 bases and J by 6 bases; unmatched bases: 12. Germline lookup yields CDR1 MDHEN and CDR2 SYDVKM. The CDR3 extends over 17 amino acids. The DNA of the CDR3 is TGTGCCAGCGCCCCGCGGACTAGCGGGAGATTGGCCGGGGAGCTGTTTTTT. Translated, it gives CASAPRTSGRLAGELFF.

This clonotype was detected ten times or more. This sequence joins TRBV9 and TRBJ2-5; either TRBD1 or TRBD2 may fit D (5 bases each). The length of the CDR3 is 15 residues. The germline V and J ends were trimmed by 2 bases and 4 bases, with 15 bases remaining between them. CDR1 and CDR2 (germline): SGDLS, YYNGEE. This chain's CDR3 is CASSVRGVGGETQYF. DNA of the CDR3: TGTGCCAGCAGCGTCCGGGGCGTAGGAGGAGAGACCCAGTACTTC.

The gene calls are TRBV4-2 and TRBJ1-1, with a weak D call TRBD1 (5 bases). Germline V gene data show CDR1 as LGHNA and CDR2 as YNFKEQ. CDR3 length: 12 amino acids. V lost 1 base, J lost 7 bases, and 7 bases lay in between. The CDR3 nucleotides are TGTGCCAGCAGCCAAGTAGGGGATGAAGCTTTCTTT. Amino acids: CASSQVGDEAFF.

This chain connects TRBV12-5 to TRBJ1-3, with TRBD1 matching over 8 bases. Per germline, CDR1 LGHNT and CDR2 FRNRAP. CDR3 length equals 17 residues. CDR3 loop: CASSPQQGGSPGNTIYF. The CDR3 DNA follows: TGTGCCAGCAGTCCCCAACAGGGGGGATCGCCTGGAAACACCATATATTTT.

The chain links TRBV10-3 to TRBJ1-6; 7 bases align to TRBD1. CDR1 and CDR2 (germline): ENHRY, SYGVKD. V dropped 4 bases and J dropped 0; count of bases not matched to a gene: 6. The CDR3 spans 17 residues. Here the CDR3 reads CAISAWDSSSYNSPLHF. Written as DNA, the CDR3 is TGTGCCATCAGTGCTTGGGACAGTAGCTCCTATAATTCACCCCTCCACTTT.

The rearrangement links TRBV24-1 to TRBJ2-5, with D perhaps given as TRBD1 or TRBD2 (6 bases each). Germline V CDR1 and CDR2: KGHDR, SFDVKD. Trimming cost V 2 bases and J 4 bases, with 10 bases left between them. The CDR3 runs to 14 residues. The CDR3 region has the DNA TGTGCCACCAGTGATTGGGGGGCCTCAGAGACCCAGTACTTC. Its protein is CATSDWGASETQYF.

This clonotype was counted many times. This rearrangement joins TRBV2 to TRBJ2-2; 7 bases map to TRBD1. This CDR3 contains 15 residues. The germline gives CDR1 SNHLY, CDR2 FYNNEI. Trimming took 5 bases from V and 5 from J; bases not matched to a gene: 8. This chain's CDR3 is CASSRDSQGTGELFF. The CDR3 nucleotides are TGTGCCAGCAGTAGGGACAGCCAGGGGACCGGGGAGCTGTTTTTT.

This clonotype was detected many times. CDR3 DNA sequence: TGTGCCAGCAGCTTAGTTGGGGAGCTGTTTTTT. This translates into CASSLVGELFF. This rearrangement joins TRBV7-9 to TRBJ2-2; unclear D gene. V was clipped by 1 base and J by 8 bases, with 2 bases between them. CDR3 length: 11 amino acids. The germline V gene has CDR1 SEHNR and CDR2 FQNEAQ (reference sequence).

This clonotype came up once. The chain couples TRBV7-2 to TRBJ1-4, with D possibly TRBD1 on 5 matching bases. Germline-derived CDR1 and CDR2 are SGHTA and FQGNSA. The CDR3 has 17 amino acids. Trimming pared 4 bases from V and 1 base from J, leaving 16 bases between. The CDR3 reads CASSCPGLAETNEKLFF. CDR3 nucleotides: TGTGCCAGCAGCTGTCCGGGACTAGCGGAAACTAATGAAAAACTGTTTTTT.

This clonotype was seen many times. The genes are TRBV5-6 and TRBJ1-2; D is ambiguous. CDR1 is SGHDT and CDR2 is YYEEEE in the germline V gene. CDR3 length: 14 amino acids. V was cut by 4 bases and J by 3 bases, with 13 bases left in between. The CDR3 bases are TGTGCCAGCAGCCCTAGGGAACCGGACTATGGCTACACCTTC. It is translated as CASSPREPDYGYTF.